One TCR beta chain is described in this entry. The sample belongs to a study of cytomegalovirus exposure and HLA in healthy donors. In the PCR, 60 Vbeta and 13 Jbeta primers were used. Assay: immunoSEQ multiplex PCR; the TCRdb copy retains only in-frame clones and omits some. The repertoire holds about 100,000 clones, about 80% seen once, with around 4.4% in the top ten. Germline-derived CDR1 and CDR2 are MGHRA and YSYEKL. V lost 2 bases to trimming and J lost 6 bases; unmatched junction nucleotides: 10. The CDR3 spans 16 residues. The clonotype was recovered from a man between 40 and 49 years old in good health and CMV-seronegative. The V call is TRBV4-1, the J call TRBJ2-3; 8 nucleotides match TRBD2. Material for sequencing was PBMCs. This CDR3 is CASSQLGGAGVDTQYF. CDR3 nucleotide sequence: TGCGCCAGCAGCCAACTAGGGGGAGCGGGGGTGGATACGCAGTATTTT.